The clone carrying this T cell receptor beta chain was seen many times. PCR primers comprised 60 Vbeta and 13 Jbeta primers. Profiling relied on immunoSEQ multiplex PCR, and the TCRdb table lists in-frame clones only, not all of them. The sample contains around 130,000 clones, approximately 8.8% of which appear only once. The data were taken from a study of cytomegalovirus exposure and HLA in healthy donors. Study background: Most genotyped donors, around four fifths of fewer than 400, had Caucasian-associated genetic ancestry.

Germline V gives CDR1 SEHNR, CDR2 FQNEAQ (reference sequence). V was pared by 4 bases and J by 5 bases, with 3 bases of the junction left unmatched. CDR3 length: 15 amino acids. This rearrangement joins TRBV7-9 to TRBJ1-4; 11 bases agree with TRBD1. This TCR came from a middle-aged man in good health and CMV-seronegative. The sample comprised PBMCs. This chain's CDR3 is CASSWGQGGNEKLFF. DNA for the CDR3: TGTGCCAGCAGCTGGGGACAGGGGGGGAATGAAAAACTGTTTTTT.